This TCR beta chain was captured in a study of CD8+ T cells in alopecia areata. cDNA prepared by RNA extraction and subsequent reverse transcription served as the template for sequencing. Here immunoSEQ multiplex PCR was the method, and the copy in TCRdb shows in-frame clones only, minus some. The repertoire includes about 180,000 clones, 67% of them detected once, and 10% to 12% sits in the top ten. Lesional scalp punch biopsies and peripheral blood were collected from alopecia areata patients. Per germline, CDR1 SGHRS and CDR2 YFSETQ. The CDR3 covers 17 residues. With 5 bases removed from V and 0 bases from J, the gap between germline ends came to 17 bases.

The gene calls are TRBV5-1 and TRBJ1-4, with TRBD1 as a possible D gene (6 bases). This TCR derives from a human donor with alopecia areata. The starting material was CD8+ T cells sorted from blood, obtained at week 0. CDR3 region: CASRDLSKGATNEKLFF. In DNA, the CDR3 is TGCGCCAGCAGAGATTTATCTAAGGGGGCAACTAATGAAAAACTGTTTTTT.